This TCR beta chain is drawn from a study of cytomegalovirus exposure and HLA in healthy donors. Study conclusions and caveats: Cytomegalovirus-associated TCR beta chains were listed, numbering some 150.

Although they were nominally healthy when sampled, donors likely had unrecorded immune exposures. A multiplex PCR was run with 60 Vbeta primers and 13 Jbeta primers. This table comes from immunoSEQ multiplex PCR, and its TCRdb copy is limited to in-frame clones, with some not included. In the table there are some 87,000 clones, approximately 70% of which are singletons. A word on this clone: Its specificity is unknown.

Losses at the gene ends were 3 bases for V and 7 bases for J; bases not matched to a gene: 10. Germline V CDR1 and CDR2: SGHNT, YYREEE (reference sequence). There are 15 residues in the CDR3. The V call is TRBV5-4, the J call TRBJ2-7, with TRBD2 matching 10 bases. This sequence originates from a woman aged 45-65 years in good health and CMV-seropositive. Sequencing was performed on PBMCs. CDR3 in DNA: TGTGCCAGCAGCTCTCAGCGGGAGGGAGCCCGGGAGCAGTACTTC. The encoded protein is CASSSQREGAREQYF.